Below are 24 T cell receptor beta chains sequenced from a single sample in a study of T cell repertoires in aging, cancer and after chemotherapy. A mixed TRB-A/B primer pool amplified rearranged TRB by multiplex touch-down PCR. Each CDR3 protein is one row after TCRdb ran MiXCR on the multiplex PCR reads. The top ten hold about 50% of the sample, which has about 13,000 distinct CDR3 sequences, roughly 26% seen once. The template was genomic DNA from peripheral blood, not RNA. Sequencing was performed on blood. These receptors all come from a human donor in good health.

The chain carries TRBV29-1 and TRBJ1-2, with TRBD1 matching 9 bases. The CDR3 extends over 12 amino acids. Germline V lookup: CDR1 SQVTM, CDR2 ANQGSEA. V lost 7 bases and J lost 10; bases outside the gene matches: 10. The CDR3 is CSASGTGTNYTF. In DNA form, the CDR3 reads TGCAGCGCTTCCGGGACAGGGACGAACTACACCTTC.

This clonotype was seen more than once but under ten times. The chain carries TRBV5-4 and TRBJ2-7; TRBD1 aligns across 11 bases. Germline-derived CDR1 and CDR2 are SGHNT and YYREEE (reference sequence). The CDR3 is 15 residues long. Trimming took 1 base from V and 5 from J; bases not matched to a gene: 5. As DNA, the CDR3 is TGTGCCAGCAGCTTGCCCCCGGGACAGGGGGACGAGCAGTACTTC. It is translated as CASSLPPGQGDEQYF. Supplemented by reference TRBV5-4 and TRBJ2-7, the full variable domain reads ETGVTQSPTHLIKTRGQQVTLRCSSQSGHNTVSWYQQALGQGPQFIFQYYREEENGRGNFPPRFSGLQFPNYSSELNVNALELDDSALYLCASSLPPGQGDEQYFGPGTRLTVT.

The chain couples TRBV9 to TRBJ1-2, with TRBD1 matching over 7 bases. Germline trimming cut 0 bases from V and 6 bases from J; bases unmatched to any gene: 20. Per the germline V gene, CDR1 is SGDLS and CDR2 is YYNGEE. The CDR3 runs to 19 residues. CDR3 loop: CASSVGIGASQGEENGYTF. The CDR3 DNA is TGTGCCAGCAGCGTAGGAATCGGGGCGTCTCAGGGGGAGGAGAATGGCTACACCTTC.

V and J are TRBV5-1 and TRBJ1-1; no reliable D call. The germline V and J ends were trimmed by 5 bases and 0 bases, with 8 bases remaining between them. The CDR3 has 13 amino acids. Germline CDR1 is SGHRS and CDR2 is YFSETQ. CDR3 coding DNA: TGCGCCAGCAGTATAAGCATGAACACTGAAGCTTTCTTT. Protein sequence: CASSISMNTEAFF.

This clonotype was seen only a few times. The gene calls are TRBV20-1 and TRBJ1-2, with a weak D call TRBD1 (5 bases). CDR1 and CDR2 (germline): DFQATT, SNEGSKA (reference sequence). The V gene lost 4 bases and the J gene lost 6 bases, with 12 bases spanning the gap. The CDR3 covers 12 residues. CDR3 residues: CSAIPQAHGYTF. CDR3 bases: TGCAGTGCTATCCCACAGGCTCATGGCTACACCTTC.

V gene TRBV5-6 combines with J gene TRBJ2-5, with D uncertain. V was shortened by 0 bases and J by 3 bases, with 12 bases between the two germline ends. Germline V lookup: CDR1 SGHDT, CDR2 YYEEEE. This CDR3 spans 15 amino acids. Here the CDR3 reads CASSLVGGTKETQYF. CDR3 nucleotide sequence: TGTGCCAGCAGCTTGGTGGGCGGAACAAAAGAGACCCAGTACTTC.

This clonotype occurred a few times. The rearrangement links TRBV6-2 or TRBV6-3 to TRBJ2-4; 16 positions agree with TRBD2. V dropped 4 bases and J dropped 8; count of bases not matched to a gene: 14. Germline CDR1 and CDR2: MNHEY and SVGEGT. This CDR3 spans 19 amino acids. The CDR3 coding sequence is TGTGCCAGCAGTTCCACCATTTTTGGGACTAGCGGGGGGGCCTACATTCAGTACTTC. Amino acid sequence: CASSSTIFGTSGGAYIQYF.

A few counts support this clonotype. V gene TRBV27 combines with J gene TRBJ1-2; D not resolved. Germline V gene sequence: CDR1 MNHEY, CDR2 SMNVEV (reference sequence). The CDR3 has 13 amino acids. Between the trimmed V and J ends, which lost 6 bases and 5 bases, there was a span of 13 bases. DNA for the CDR3: TGTGCCAGCAGAAGAATCGGGGTTTATGGCTACACCTTC. This translates into CASRRIGVYGYTF.

The chain couples TRBV12-3 or TRBV12-4 to TRBJ1-2; 8 bases are a match to TRBD1. The CDR3 is 16 amino acids. The junction had 5 bases not matched to a gene; V was cut back by 0 bases and J by 2 bases. Here the CDR3 reads CASSLARTGLNYGYTF. DNA for the CDR3: TGTGCCAGCAGTTTAGCCAGGACAGGGCTGAACTATGGCTACACCTTC.

The chain's CDR3 is CASRTGGTIRNQPQHF. In DNA form, the CDR3 reads TGCGCCAGCAGGACAGGGGGGACAATCCGCAATCAGCCCCAGCATTTT. The chain joins TRBV23-1 to TRBJ1-5; TRBD1 matches 9 bases. TRBV23-1 is annotated as an ORF whose role is uncertain. Unmatched junction bases numbered 8, after V lost 6 bases and J lost 2 bases. This CDR3 spans 16 amino acids.

A few counts support this clonotype. The chain recombines TRBV5-1 with TRBJ2-2; a possible D gene is TRBD2 (5 bases). The CDR3 loop spans 18 amino acids. Germline V lookup: CDR1 SGHRS, CDR2 YFSETQ. V gave up 5 bases and J gave up 0 bases, with 20 bases separating them. The CDR3 region is CASRRAFVAGANTGELFF. The CDR3 DNA is TGCGCCAGCAGGAGGGCGTTTGTAGCCGGAGCGAACACCGGGGAGCTGTTTTTT.

This clonotype was seen a handful of times. V gene TRBV19 combines with J gene TRBJ1-1; 10 bases are a match to TRBD1. V trimming: 7 bases; J trimming: 1 base; junction bases outside the gene matches: 3. Germline assignment: CDR1 LNHDA and CDR2 SQIVND (reference sequence). The length of the CDR3 is 14 residues. CDR3 sequence (DNA): TGTGCCAGTAAGGGGACAGGGGCGAACACTGAAGCTTTCTTT. Translation gives CASKGTGANTEAFF.

The gene calls are TRBV24-1 and TRBJ2-1; no clear D gene. The CDR3 is 13 residues long. V shed 3 bases and J shed 8 bases, with 10 bases lying between them. CDR1 is KGHDR and CDR2 is SFDVKD in the germline V gene. The CDR3 DNA follows: TGTGCCACCAGTGATCCCACGGACCATGAGCAGTTCTTC. It codes for CATSDPTDHEQFF.

V is TRBV21-1 and J is TRBJ1-3. TRBV21-1 is a recognized pseudogene. The CDR3 covers 15 residues. CDR3 amino acids: CASSKGRVPGNTIYF. As DNA, the CDR3 is TGTGCCAGCAGCAAAGGGAGGGTACCTGGAAACACCATATATTTT.

Written as DNA, the CDR3 is TGCAGTGCTAGACTCGCGGGGGCCAACAATGAGCAGTTCTTC. Translated: CSARLAGANNEQFF. The chain couples TRBV20-1 to TRBJ2-1; possible D gene TRBD2, 7 bases. Germline CDR1 is DFQATT and CDR2 is SNEGSKA (reference sequence). The CDR3 consists of 14 residues. V was cut by 2 bases and J by 5 bases, with 13 bases left in between.

The J gene is TRBJ1-1, the V gene TRBV6-6; D remains unclear. V was pared by 0 bases and J by 0 bases, with 5 bases between. Germline loops: CDR1 MNHNY, CDR2 SVGAGI (reference sequence). CDR3 length equals 14 residues. The chain's CDR3 is CASSYSTLNTEAFF. CDR3 nucleotides: TGTGCCAGCAGTTACTCGACCCTGAACACTGAAGCTTTCTTT.

The chain employs TRBV12-3 or TRBV12-4 and TRBJ1-1; D gene unclear. This CDR3 contains 13 residues. V lost 7 bases to trimming and J lost 4 bases, with 13 bases between them. The CDR3 sequence is CASTSSGGTEAFF. CDR3 in DNA: TGTGCCAGCACCTCTTCAGGAGGCACTGAAGCTTTCTTT.

The genes are TRBV29-1 and TRBJ1-2; 10 bases are a match to TRBD1. Germline CDR1 and CDR2: SQVTM and ANQGSEA. J lost 8 bases, V lost 4 bases, and 7 bases had no gene match. The CDR3 totals 13 residues. CDR3 protein: CSVVGMTGGGYTF. CDR3 nucleotides: TGCAGCGTTGTGGGTATGACAGGGGGCGGCTACACCTTC.

This clonotype came up many times. The chain has TRBV6-4 and TRBJ2-7, with unresolved D. Trimming pared 8 bases from V and 2 bases from J, leaving 19 bases between. In germline, CDR1 is MRHNA, CDR2 SNTAGT. The CDR3 length is 15 residues. Here the CDR3 reads CASPHGLGGTYEQYF. CDR3 DNA sequence: TGTGCCAGCCCTCACGGCCTCGGTGGGACCTACGAGCAGTACTTC.

This clonotype was recorded at least ten times. The rearrangement uses TRBV12-3 or TRBV12-4 and TRBJ1-2; D gene ambiguous. The CDR3 spans 14 residues. Trimming removed 5 bases at V and 2 bases at J, with 12 bases between. The CDR3 protein is CASSLTVRNYGYTF. The CDR3 DNA reads as TGTGCCAGCAGTCTTACTGTCAGGAACTATGGCTACACCTTC.

This clonotype was recorded a few times. The V gene is TRBV11-2, the J gene TRBJ1-2; D is ambiguous. The CDR3 contains 14 residues. Per the germline V gene, CDR1 is SGHAT and CDR2 is FQNNGV. Trimming removed 4 bases at V and 1 base at J, with 10 bases between. CDR3 sequence: CASSSVRFNYGYTF. CDR3 nucleotides: TGTGCCAGCAGCTCTGTAAGGTTTAACTATGGCTACACCTTC.

This chain links TRBV5-1 with TRBJ1-1, with no clear D. Germline lookup yields CDR1 SGHRS and CDR2 YFSETQ. The CDR3 runs to 15 residues. Trimming left V 0 bases short and J 3 bases short, with 12 bases between. In DNA, the CDR3 is TGCGCCAGCAGCTTGGCCGTCGCGGAGGACACTGAAGCTTTCTTT. This translates into CASSLAVAEDTEAFF.

CDR3 sequence: CATSDFPGSEAFF. DNA for the CDR3: TGTGCCACCAGTGATTTTCCAGGCAGTGAAGCTTTCTTT. The V gene is TRBV24-1, the J gene TRBJ1-1; no clear D. The CDR3 is made up of 13 amino acids. Germline CDR1 and CDR2: KGHDR and SFDVKD. Between the trimmed V and J ends, which lost 1 base and 7 bases, there was a span of 9 bases.

This clonotype came up a few times. J is TRBJ1-6 and V is TRBV18, with D maybe TRBD1 (5 bases). Germline CDR1 reads KGHSH; CDR2 reads LQKENI. V lost 4 bases to trimming and J lost 4 bases, with 14 bases between them. This CDR3 comprises 16 residues. CDR3 nucleotides: TGTGCCAGCTCACTAGGGACGGGTGATTATAATTCACCCCTCCACTTT. This sequence encodes CASSLGTGDYNSPLHF. Together with reference TRBV18 and TRBJ1-6, the CDR3 gives the full variable domain: NAGVMQNPRHLVRRRGQEARLRCSPMKGHSHVYWYRQLPEEGLKFMVYLQKENIIDESGMPKERFSAEFPKEGPSILRIQQVVRGDSAAYFCASSLGTGDYNSPLHFGNGTRLTVT.